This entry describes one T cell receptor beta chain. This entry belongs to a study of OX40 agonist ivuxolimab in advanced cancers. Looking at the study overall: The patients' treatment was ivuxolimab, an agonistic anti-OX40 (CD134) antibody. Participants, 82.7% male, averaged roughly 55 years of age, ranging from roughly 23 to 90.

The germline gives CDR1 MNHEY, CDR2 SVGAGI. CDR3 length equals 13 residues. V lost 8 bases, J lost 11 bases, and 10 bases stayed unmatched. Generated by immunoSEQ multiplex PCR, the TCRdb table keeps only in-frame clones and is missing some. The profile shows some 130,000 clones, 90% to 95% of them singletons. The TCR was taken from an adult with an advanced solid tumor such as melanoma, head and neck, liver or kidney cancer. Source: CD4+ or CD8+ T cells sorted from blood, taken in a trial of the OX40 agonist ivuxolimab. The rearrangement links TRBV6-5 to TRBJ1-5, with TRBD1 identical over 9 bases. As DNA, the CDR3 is TGTGCCAGCTCGGGACAGGGCCGCGGAGCCCAGCATTTT. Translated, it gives CASSGQGRGAQHF.